What follows are 18 T cell receptor beta chains derived from one specimen sequenced in a study of blood T cell repertoires in COVID-19. Method: immunoSEQ multiplex PCR; TCRdb's copy keeps in-frame clones and lacks some. Of 200,000 to 250,000 clones in the sample, 80% to 90% were seen once. The sample comprised PBMCs or T cells enriched from blood (not recorded which). The source is a woman aged 40 to 50 with acute COVID-19.

The CDR3: CASSRGLAGESEQYF. Written as DNA, the CDR3 is TGTGCCAGCAGTCGTGGACTAGCGGGAGAGAGCGAGCAGTACTTC. The V and J genes are TRBV27 and TRBJ2-7, with 13 bases lining up with TRBD2. The CDR3 is 15 amino acids. From germline, CDR1 is MNHEY and CDR2 SMNVEV (reference sequence). With 5 bases clipped from V and 6 bases from J, the junction kept 7 bases outside the gene matches.

This clone was counted a few times. The chain is built from TRBV4-2 and TRBJ1-1, with D unclear. The CDR3 runs 11 residues. V was trimmed by 0 bases and J by 11 bases, leaving 7 bases between them. Germline V gene sequence: CDR1 LGHNA, CDR2 YNFKEQ. The CDR3 DNA is TGTGCCAGCAGCCAAGACAATTTTGCTTTCTTT. Its translation is CASSQDNFAFF.

The chain links TRBV28 to TRBJ2-7, with 8 bases identical to TRBD1. Trimming took 5 bases from V and 2 from J; bases not matched to a gene: 5. The CDR3 contains 14 residues. Germline V gives CDR1 MDHEN, CDR2 SYDVKM. CDR3 in DNA: TGTGCCAGCAGTACGACAGGGGTCACCTACGAGCAGTACTTC. Translating it yields CASSTTGVTYEQYF.

This clone turned up a few times. V and J are TRBV25-1 and TRBJ2-2, with a possible D match to TRBD2 (6 bases). The CDR3 has 14 residues. CDR1 is MGHDK and CDR2 is SYGVNS in the germline V gene. Between the trimmed V and J ends, which lost 7 bases and 7 bases, there was a span of 16 bases. The CDR3 loop reads CASTVGGVGGELFF. CDR3 in DNA: TGTGCCAGCACGGTGGGAGGCGTGGGCGGGGAGCTGTTTTTT. The complete variable domain, with remaining parts taken from reference TRBV25-1 and TRBJ2-2, reads EADIYQTPRYLVIGTGKKITLECSQTMGHDKMYWYQQDPGMELHLIHYSYGVNSTEKGDLSSESTVSRIRTEHFPLTLESARPSHTSQYLCASTVGGVGGELFFGEGSRLTVL.

V usage is TRBV28 and J usage is TRBJ2-7; a weak D match, TRBD1 (6 bases). Germline lookup yields CDR1 MDHEN and CDR2 SYDVKM. Trimming took off 3 bases at V and 7 bases at J, with 28 bases between the two ends. The CDR3 consists of 18 residues. This CDR3 is CASSFLAHSRTVEMEQYF. For the CDR3, the DNA is TGTGCCAGCAGTTTCCTAGCCCACTCGAGGACAGTGGAGATGGAGCAGTACTTC. Looking up the rest from reference TRBV28 and TRBJ2-7 gives the full variable domain: DVKVTQSSRYLVKRTGEKVFLECVQDMDHENMFWYRQDPGLGLRLIYFSYDVKMKEKGDIPEGYSVSREKKERFSLILESASTNQTSMYLCASSFLAHSRTVEMEQYFGPGTRLTVT.

The gene calls are TRBV28 and TRBJ2-4, with 12 positions matching TRBD2. There are 14 residues in the CDR3. The germline V gene has CDR1 MDHEN and CDR2 SYDVKM. Trimming at V came to 5 bases and at J to 8 bases, leaving 4 bases not matched to a gene. The CDR3 DNA reads TGTGCCAGCAGTCTAGCGGGAGGGCGGGACATTCAGTACTTC. Protein product: CASSLAGGRDIQYF.

This chain joins TRBV19 and TRBJ2-1, with 7 bases fitting TRBD2. The V segment lost 1 base and the J segment 6 bases; nucleotides outside the gene matches: 6. From germline, CDR1 is LNHDA and CDR2 SQIVND (reference sequence). The CDR3 is 15 amino acids. The CDR3 nucleotides are TGTGCCAGTAGTATAGTGGGAGGGATAGGCAATGAGCAGTTCTTC. Translated, it gives CASSIVGGIGNEQFF.

The chain combines TRBV6-5 with TRBJ1-1, with a tentative D call TRBD1 (6 bases). Germline V gene sequence: CDR1 MNHEY, CDR2 SVGAGI. The CDR3 has 14 amino acids. V was cut by 6 bases and J by 4 bases, with 15 bases left in between. The CDR3 bases are TGTGCCAGCAGAACAGGGAATGGGGGCACTGAAGCTTTCTTT. As protein: CASRTGNGGTEAFF.

The genes are TRBV30 and TRBJ2-1; 11 bases map to TRBD2. Per the germline V gene, CDR1 is GTSNPN and CDR2 is SVGIG (reference sequence). The CDR3 is 15 residues long. J was trimmed by 6 bases and V by 3 bases; bases with no gene match: 7. As DNA, the CDR3 is TGTGCCTGGAGAGATAGCGGGAGGGCCATCAATGAGCAGTTCTTC. It encodes CAWRDSGRAINEQFF.

J is TRBJ2-7 and V is TRBV7-3; 7 positions agree with TRBD2. Trimming removed 2 bases from V and 4 bases from J; junction bases left unmatched: 8. There are 15 residues in the CDR3. The germline V gene has CDR1 SGHTA and CDR2 FQGTGA. In DNA, the CDR3 is TGTGCCAGCAGCTTACAGGCGGGAGCAGAATACGAGCAGTACTTC. It translates to CASSLQAGAEYEQYF. Drawing the rest from reference TRBV7-3 and TRBJ2-7, the complete variable domain is GAGVSQTPSNKVTEKGKYVELRCDPISGHTALYWYRQSLGQGPEFLIYFQGTGAADDSGLPNDRFFAVRPEGSVSTLKIQRTERGDSAVYLCASSLQAGAEYEQYFGPGTRLTVT.

V and J are TRBV10-3 and TRBJ2-1; TRBD1 agrees at 12 bases. This CDR3 spans 15 amino acids. Trimming at V came to 6 bases and at J to 6 bases, leaving 6 bases not matched to a gene. The germline gives CDR1 ENHRY, CDR2 SYGVKD. CDR3 residues: CAIRGTGGNLNEQFF. In DNA, the CDR3 is TGTGCCATCAGGGGGACAGGGGGCAACCTCAATGAGCAGTTCTTC.

The genes are TRBV18 and TRBJ2-1; 9 nucleotides line up with TRBD2. Germline loops: CDR1 KGHSH, CDR2 LQKENI. The CDR3 is 15 residues long. The V gene end was trimmed by 5 bases and the J gene end by 5 bases; junction bases not matched to a gene: 7. The CDR3 DNA sequence: TGTGCCAGCTCAGCTCTAGCGGGAACCAACAATGAGCAGTTCTTC. Amino acids: CASSALAGTNNEQFF. The entire variable domain, with the rest obtained from reference TRBV18 and TRBJ2-1, is as follows: NAGVMQNPRHLVRRRGQEARLRCSPMKGHSHVYWYRQLPEEGLKFMVYLQKENIIDESGMPKERFSAEFPKEGPSILRIQQVVRGDSAAYFCASSALAGTNNEQFFGPGTRLTVL.

V is TRBV24-1 and J is TRBJ2-1, with TRBD2 matching 12 bases. The V gene's germline CDR1 is KGHDR and CDR2 SFDVKD. This CDR3 has 15 residues. Trimming took 0 bases from V and 10 from J; bases not matched to a gene: 3. CDR3 sequence: CATSDLLAGGHEQFF. CDR3 DNA: TGTGCCACCAGTGATTTGCTAGCGGGAGGGCACGAGCAGTTCTTC.

V and J are TRBV7-2 and TRBJ1-1, with TRBD1 identical over 8 bases. The ends lost 4 bases at V and 4 bases at J; junction bases unmatched: 5. The CDR3 covers 14 residues. Germline V gene sequence: CDR1 SGHTA, CDR2 FQGNSA. The CDR3 here is CASSYTGGSTEAFF. The DNA of the CDR3 is TGTGCCAGCAGCTACACAGGGGGAAGCACTGAAGCTTTCTTT.

The rearrangement uses TRBV6-5 and TRBJ1-5; D possibly corresponds to TRBD1 (6 bases). V was clipped by 6 bases and J by 4 bases, with 13 bases between them. This CDR3 has 14 residues. Germline V gene data show CDR1 as MNHEY and CDR2 as SVGAGI. The CDR3 is CASSPGTRNQPQHF. DNA of the CDR3: TGTGCCAGCAGCCCCGGGACAAGGAATCAGCCCCAGCATTTT.

V gene TRBV5-1 combines with J gene TRBJ2-1, with D maybe TRBD2 (5 bases). This CDR3 comprises 14 residues. Trimming took off 0 bases at V and 9 bases at J, with 13 bases between the two ends. CDR1 SGHRS and CDR2 YFSETQ come from the germline V gene. The DNA for the CDR3 is TGCGCCAGCAGCTTGGAACTACCGGGAAGTGAGCAGTTCTTC. It encodes CASSLELPGSEQFF.

V and J are TRBV28 and TRBJ1-2; D is undetermined. Germline V gene lookup returns CDR1 MDHEN and CDR2 SYDVKM. The length of the CDR3 is 11 residues. V lost 7 bases and J lost 6, with 9 bases in between. DNA of the CDR3: TGTGCCAGCATCGGGGATCATGGCTACACCTTC. Encoded protein: CASIGDHGYTF.

This chain uses TRBV29-1 with TRBJ2-2; possibly TRBD1 for D (5 bases). Between the trimmed V and J ends, which lost 7 bases and 1 base, there was a span of 10 bases. From germline, CDR1 is SQVTM and CDR2 ANQGSEA. CDR3 length: 13 amino acids. This CDR3 is CSARGRNTGELFF. CDR3 nucleotide sequence: TGCAGCGCAAGGGGTCGGAACACCGGGGAGCTGTTTTTT.